Following are 5 T cell receptor beta chains from one sample sequenced in a study of technical replicates of blood from several donors. Sequencing used immunoSEQ multiplex PCR; TCRdb keeps in-frame clones, though not all of them. The table has 55,000 to 75,000 clones, about 95% seen once; the top ten hold about 2.9%. The source material was PBMCs. These receptors all stem from a human donor in good health. Some clones in this sample may be carry-over from other donors' samples.

The CDR3 DNA sequence: TGCGCCAGCAGCTTGGTCCGGACAGGGGGGAACACCGGGGAGCTGTTTTTT. Its translation is CASSLVRTGGNTGELFF. The chain has TRBV5-1 and TRBJ2-2, with 10 bases fitting TRBD1. Germline CDR1 SGHRS, CDR2 YFSETQ. V lost 0 bases, J lost 1 base, and 3 bases stayed unmatched. This CDR3 comprises 17 residues.

This rearrangement joins TRBV7-2 to TRBJ2-1; 15 positions agree with TRBD2. CDR3 length: 18 amino acids. Trimming cost V 5 bases and J 10 bases; bases outside gene matches: 15. Germline V gene lookup returns CDR1 SGHTA and CDR2 FQGNSA. DNA for the CDR3: TGTGCCAGCAGCCGGTCCGGGACTAGCGGGGGGCCTAGGGGGGAGCAGTTCTTC. Translating it yields CASSRSGTSGGPRGEQFF.

The table lists this clone with a count of one. The rearrangement uses TRBV6-6 and TRBJ2-7; TRBD2 matches 10 bases. This CDR3 has 15 amino acids. The V segment lost 8 bases and the J segment 2 bases; nucleotides outside the gene matches: 9. The germline gives CDR1 MNHNY, CDR2 SVGAGI (reference sequence). The CDR3 loop reads CASEERAGGTYEQYF. DNA for the CDR3: TGTGCCAGCGAGGAGAGAGCGGGGGGGACCTACGAGCAGTACTTC.

The V and J genes are TRBV7-8 and TRBJ2-2, with TRBD2 matching over 9 bases. This CDR3 comprises 19 residues. The ends lost 1 base at V and 6 bases at J; junction bases unmatched: 15. The germline CDR1 and CDR2 sequences are SGHVS and FQNEAQ. For the CDR3, the DNA is TGTGCCAGCAGCTTAGTTGTCGGCGGGAGGGCCGGTTCGTCCGGGGAGCTGTTTTTT. Its translation: CASSLVVGGRAGSSGELFF.

The chain couples TRBV11-2 to TRBJ2-7; possible D gene TRBD1, 6 bases. The CDR3 is 13 residues long. Germline-derived CDR1 and CDR2 are SGHAT and FQNNGV. Trimming pared 3 bases from V and 9 bases from J, leaving 15 bases between. The CDR3 reads CASSFRDTAGQYF. CDR3 DNA sequence: TGTGCCAGCAGCTTCCGGGACACAGCAGGGCAGTACTTC.